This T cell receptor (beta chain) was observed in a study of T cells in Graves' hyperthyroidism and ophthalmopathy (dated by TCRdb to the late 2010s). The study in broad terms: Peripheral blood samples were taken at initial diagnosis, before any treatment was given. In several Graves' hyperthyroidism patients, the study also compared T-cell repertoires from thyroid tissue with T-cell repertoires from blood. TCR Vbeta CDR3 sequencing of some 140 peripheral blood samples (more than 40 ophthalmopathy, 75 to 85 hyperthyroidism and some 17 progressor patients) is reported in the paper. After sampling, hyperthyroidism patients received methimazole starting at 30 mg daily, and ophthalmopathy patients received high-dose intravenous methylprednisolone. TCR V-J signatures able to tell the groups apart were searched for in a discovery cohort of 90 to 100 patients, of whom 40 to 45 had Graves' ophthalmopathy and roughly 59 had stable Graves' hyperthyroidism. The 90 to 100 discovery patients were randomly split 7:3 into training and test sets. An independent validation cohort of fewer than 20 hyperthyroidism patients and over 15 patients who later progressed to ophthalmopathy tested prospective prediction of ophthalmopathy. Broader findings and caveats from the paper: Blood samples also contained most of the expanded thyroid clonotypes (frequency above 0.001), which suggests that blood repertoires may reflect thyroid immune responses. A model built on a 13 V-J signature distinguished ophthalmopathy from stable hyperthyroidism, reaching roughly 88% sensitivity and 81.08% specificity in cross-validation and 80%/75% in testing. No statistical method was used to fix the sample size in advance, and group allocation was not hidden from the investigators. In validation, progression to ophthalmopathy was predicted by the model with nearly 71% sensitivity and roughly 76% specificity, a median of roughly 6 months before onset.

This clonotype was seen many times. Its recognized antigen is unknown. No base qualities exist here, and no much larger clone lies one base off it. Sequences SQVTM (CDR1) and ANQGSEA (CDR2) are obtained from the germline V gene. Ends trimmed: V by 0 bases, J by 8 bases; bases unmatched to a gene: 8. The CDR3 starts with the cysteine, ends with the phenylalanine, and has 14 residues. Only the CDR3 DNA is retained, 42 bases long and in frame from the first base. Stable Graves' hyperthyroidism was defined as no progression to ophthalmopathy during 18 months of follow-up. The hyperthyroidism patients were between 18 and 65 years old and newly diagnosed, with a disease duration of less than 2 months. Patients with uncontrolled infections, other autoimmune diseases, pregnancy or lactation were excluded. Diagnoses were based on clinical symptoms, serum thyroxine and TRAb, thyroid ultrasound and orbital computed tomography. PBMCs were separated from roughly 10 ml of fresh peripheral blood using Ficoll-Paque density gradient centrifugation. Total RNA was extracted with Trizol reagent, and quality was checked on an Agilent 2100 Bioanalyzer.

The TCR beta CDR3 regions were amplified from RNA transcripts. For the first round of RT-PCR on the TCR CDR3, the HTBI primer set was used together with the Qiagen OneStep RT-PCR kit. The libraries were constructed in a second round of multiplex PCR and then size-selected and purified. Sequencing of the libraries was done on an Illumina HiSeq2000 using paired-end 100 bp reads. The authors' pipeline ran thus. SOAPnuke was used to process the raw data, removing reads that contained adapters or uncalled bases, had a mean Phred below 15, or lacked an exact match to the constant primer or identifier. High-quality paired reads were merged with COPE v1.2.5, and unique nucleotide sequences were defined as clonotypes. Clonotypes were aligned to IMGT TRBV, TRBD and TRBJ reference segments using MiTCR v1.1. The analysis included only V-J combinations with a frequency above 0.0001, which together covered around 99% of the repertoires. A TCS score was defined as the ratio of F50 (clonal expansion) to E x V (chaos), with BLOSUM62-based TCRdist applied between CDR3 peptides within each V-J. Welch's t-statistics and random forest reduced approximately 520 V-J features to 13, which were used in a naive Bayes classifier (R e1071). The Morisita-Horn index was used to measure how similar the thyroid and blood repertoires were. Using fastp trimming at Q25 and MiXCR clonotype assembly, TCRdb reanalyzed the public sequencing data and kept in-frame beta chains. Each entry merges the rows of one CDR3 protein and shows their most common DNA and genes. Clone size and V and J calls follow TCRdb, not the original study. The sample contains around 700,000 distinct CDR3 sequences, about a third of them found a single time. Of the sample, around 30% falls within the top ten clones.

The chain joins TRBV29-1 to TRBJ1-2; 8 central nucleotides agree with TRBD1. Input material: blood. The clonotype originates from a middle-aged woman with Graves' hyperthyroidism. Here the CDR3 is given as CSVEEIGRGQGYTF. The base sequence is TGCAGCGTTGAAGAAATTGGCAGGGGGCAGGGCTACACCTTC.